Presented here are 30 T cell receptor beta chains from one specimen sequenced in a study of vaccination effects on CD4 cells after COVID-19. Antigen-specific CD4+ T cells were expanded with viral peptide pools in the ViraFEST assay before sequencing. Once cultured for under 11 days, the cells underwent separation to obtain CD4+ T cells. Vaccine recipients had no previous SARS-CoV-2 infection; their nucleocapsid antibodies were negative. The data were produced by immunoSEQ multiplex PCR, yet TCRdb's version contains in-frame clones alone and is incomplete. The sample has 35,000 to 50,000 clones, over 60% seen once. Antigens for these TCRs are unknown. This specimen was CD4+ T cells from PBMCs cultured with HCoV-NL63 spike peptides, taken before COVID-19 vaccination. Every receptor here comes from a human donor who received a COVID-19 vaccine.

V is TRBV2 and J is TRBJ2-4; 8 positions agree with TRBD1. Germline V gives CDR1 SNHLY, CDR2 FYNNEI. There are 13 residues in the CDR3. V trimming: 6 bases; J trimming: 5 bases; junction bases outside the gene matches: 3. DNA of the CDR3: TGTGCCAGCAGCGGACAGGGACAAAACATTCAGTACTTC. Translating it yields CASSGQGQNIQYF. Full variable domain (rest looked up from reference TRBV2 and TRBJ2-4): EPEVTQTPSHQVTQMGQEVILRCVPISNHLYFYWYRQILGQKVEFLVSFYNNEISEKSEIFDDQFSVERPDGSNFTLKIRSTKLEDSAMYFCASSGQGQNIQYFGAGTRLSVL.

This chain links TRBV18 with TRBJ2-5; 13 nucleotides align to TRBD2. Looked up from germline, CDR1 is KGHSH and CDR2 is LQKENI. After removal of 3 bases from V and 5 bases from J, the junction contained 3 bases not matched to a gene. This CDR3 spans 15 amino acids. CDR3 nucleotide sequence: TGTGCCAGCTCACCGGGGACTAGCGGGGCTGAGACCCAGTACTTC. Translating it yields CASSPGTSGAETQYF.

This chain links TRBV4-3 with TRBJ1-2; no reliable D call. This CDR3 comprises 14 residues. The V end lost 2 bases, the J end lost 8 bases, and 15 bases lay between the germline ends. Germline assignment: CDR1 LGHNA and CDR2 YSLEER. CDR3 protein: CASSQLPPTGGYTF. The DNA for the CDR3 is TGCGCCAGCAGCCAACTCCCCCCAACGGGCGGCTACACCTTC.

The chain uses TRBV6-1 and TRBJ2-7; 8 bases line up with TRBD1. V dropped 3 bases and J dropped 5; count of bases not matched to a gene: 0. The CDR3 has 12 amino acids. Germline V lookup: CDR1 MNHNS, CDR2 SASEGT. CDR3 DNA sequence: TGTGCCAGCAGTGACAGGGGGCACGAGCAGTACGTC. Protein product: CASSDRGHEQYV.

Only one count was recorded for this clone. The genes are TRBV3-1 (or the pseudogene TRBV3-2) and TRBJ1-2, with TRBD1 as a possible D gene (5 bases). CDR3 length equals 13 residues. Looked up from germline, CDR1 is LGHDT and CDR2 is YNNKEL (reference sequence). With 4 bases removed from V and 5 bases from J, the gap between germline ends came to 11 bases. The CDR3 here is CASSPRDGYGYTF. CDR3 nucleotide sequence: TGTGCCAGCAGCCCCCGGGACGGATATGGCTACACCTTC.

The chain recombines TRBV27 with TRBJ1-5, with D perhaps matching TRBD1 (5 bases). The CDR3 length is 16 residues. The V gene's germline CDR1 is MNHEY and CDR2 SMNVEV (reference sequence). The V end lost 2 bases, the J end lost 6 bases, and 17 bases lay between the germline ends. DNA of the CDR3: TGTGCCAGCAGTTTAAGGGGTGGGTCAGGTGTTCAGCCCCAGCATTTT. The encoded protein is CASSLRGGSGVQPQHF.

This chain joins TRBV4-3 and TRBJ2-3; D uncertain. Trimming cost V 1 base and J 1 base, with 12 bases left between them. The CDR3 loop spans 16 amino acids. The germline V gene has CDR1 LGHNA and CDR2 YSLEER. CDR3 in amino acids: CASSQVDRLRTDTQYF. The CDR3 DNA sequence: TGCGCCAGCAGCCAAGTGGACCGTCTTCGCACAGATACGCAGTATTTT.

V gene TRBV28 combines with J gene TRBJ1-6; D gene ambiguous. CDR1 and CDR2 (germline): MDHEN, SYDVKM. Trimming stripped 5 bases from V and 5 bases from J, with 10 bases between. The CDR3 consists of 14 residues. DNA of the CDR3: TGTGCCAGCAGTCTCCCCCCTAATAATTCACCCCTCCACTTT. Amino acid sequence: CASSLPPNNSPLHF.

This chain connects TRBV5-1 to TRBJ1-4; unclear D gene. The CDR3 covers 14 residues. Germline V CDR1 and CDR2: SGHRS, YFSETQ. V shed 0 bases and J shed 5 bases, with 8 bases lying between them. The CDR3 coding sequence is TGCGCCAGCAGCTTGGGGGGTTTGAATGAAAAACTGTTTTTT. Its protein is CASSLGGLNEKLFF.

In its sample, this clone was seen a few times. The V gene is TRBV7-2, the J gene TRBJ1-1; D is unclear. Germline V gene sequence: CDR1 SGHTA, CDR2 FQGNSA. The CDR3 spans 13 residues. V lost 1 base to trimming and J lost 0 bases, with 3 bases between them. CDR3 nucleotides: TGTGCCAGCAGCTTAGTAGTGAACACTGAAGCTTTCTTT. Translating gives CASSLVVNTEAFF.

This chain joins TRBV15 and TRBJ2-5; 7 bases line up with TRBD2. In germline, CDR1 is LNHNV, CDR2 YYDKDF (reference sequence). This CDR3 is 14 amino acids long. Losses at the gene ends were 0 bases for V and 5 bases for J; bases not matched to a gene: 3. This CDR3 is CATSRDRGGETQYF. CDR3 sequence (DNA): TGTGCCACCAGCAGAGATCGGGGAGGGGAGACCCAGTACTTC.

The chain couples TRBV2 to TRBJ2-2; 16 nucleotides align to TRBD2. The germline CDR1 and CDR2 sequences are SNHLY and FYNNEI. J lost 6 bases, V lost 8 bases, and 9 bases had no gene match. The CDR3 is 17 amino acids. CDR3 DNA: TGTGCCAGCCGTCCCGGGACTAGCGGGGGGGCGTCCGGGGAGCTGTTTTTT. It codes for CASRPGTSGGASGELFF.

The chain carries TRBV5-1 and TRBJ1-2; TRBD1 matches 10 bases. The CDR3 is made up of 15 amino acids. In germline, CDR1 is SGHRS, CDR2 YFSETQ. The J segment lost 5 bases and the V segment lost 4 bases, leaving 8 bases of the junction unmatched. CDR3 region: CASSQPGTGVYGYTF. The CDR3, as DNA: TGCGCCAGCAGCCAACCCGGGACAGGGGTATATGGCTACACCTTC.

V usage is TRBV6-1 and J usage is TRBJ1-6; D gene uncertain. CDR3 length: 15 amino acids. Germline V gene data show CDR1 as MNHNS and CDR2 as SASEGT. V was clipped by 3 bases and J by 0 bases, with 6 bases between them. Written as DNA, the CDR3 is TGTGCCAGCAGTGACAGGAGCTCCTATAATTCACCCCTCCACTTT. Its translation: CASSDRSSYNSPLHF.

This rearrangement joins TRBV30 to TRBJ2-3; D possibly uses TRBD1 or TRBD2 (7 bases each). Germline V gene lookup returns CDR1 GTSNPN and CDR2 SVGIG (reference sequence). The CDR3 has 14 amino acids. V shed 5 bases and J shed 4 bases, with 16 bases lying between them. CDR3 coding DNA: TGTGCCTGGGGCAGGGGGGGGGCATCAGATACGCAGTATTTT. Translation: CAWGRGGASDTQYF.

J is TRBJ2-3 and V is TRBV7-3; tentative D call: TRBD1 (6 bases). The length of the CDR3 is 13 residues. Looked up from germline, CDR1 is SGHTA and CDR2 is FQGTGA. Between the trimmed V and J ends, which lost 4 bases and 6 bases, there was a span of 11 bases. This CDR3 reads CASSSRGEDTQYF. Written as DNA, the CDR3 is TGTGCCAGCAGCTCCAGGGGCGAGGATACGCAGTATTTT.

The chain carries TRBV5-1 and TRBJ2-1; D is uncertain. This CDR3 comprises 14 residues. Germline V CDR1 and CDR2: SGHRS, YFSETQ. Trimming left V 4 bases short and J 3 bases short, with 11 bases between. The CDR3 bases are TGCGCCAGCAGCATCGGGCAACACTACAATGAGCAGTTCTTC. It translates to CASSIGQHYNEQFF.

The chain uses TRBV11-2 and TRBJ2-7; TRBD1 is a possible D gene (7 bases). CDR3 length: 12 amino acids. Trimming pared 3 bases from V and 6 bases from J, leaving 9 bases between. Germline CDR1 is SGHAT and CDR2 is FQNNGV. The chain's CDR3 is CASSLEGAEQYV. In DNA form, the CDR3 reads TGTGCCAGCAGCTTGGAGGGGGCCGAGCAGTACGTC.

This chain connects TRBV9 to TRBJ2-2; TRBD2 might be the D (5 bases). The CDR3 has 16 residues. V shed 4 bases and J shed 8 bases, with 21 bases lying between them. Germline V gene sequence: CDR1 SGDLS, CDR2 YYNGEE. The CDR3 sequence is CASSPQIKAGSGELFF. The CDR3, as DNA: TGTGCCAGCAGCCCCCAGATCAAGGCTGGGAGTGGGGAGCTGTTTTTT.

V and J are TRBV6-6 and TRBJ2-3; no firm D call. V was shortened by 0 bases and J by 2 bases, with 12 bases between the two germline ends. The CDR3 is 16 amino acids. Per germline, CDR1 MNHNY and CDR2 SVGAGI (reference sequence). The CDR3: CASSYSWPENTDTQYF. CDR3 nucleotide sequence: TGTGCCAGCAGTTACTCGTGGCCTGAGAACACAGATACGCAGTATTTT.

This clone turned up a few times. This chain uses TRBV7-2 with TRBJ2-3; the match to TRBD1 covers 8 bases. The CDR3 runs 16 residues. Germline loops: CDR1 SGHTA, CDR2 FQGNSA. V shed 5 bases and J 4 bases; nucleotides not matched to a gene: 11. CDR3 DNA sequence: TGTGCCAGCAGCACCCGGACAGGGATTATTCCAGATACGCAGTATTTT. Translation gives CASSTRTGIIPDTQYF.

The rearrangement uses TRBV5-1 and TRBJ2-5, with 10 bases that match TRBD2. Trimming at V came to 5 bases and at J to 5 bases, leaving 9 bases not matched to a gene. Looked up from germline, CDR1 is SGHRS and CDR2 is YFSETQ. CDR3 length equals 15 residues. Written as DNA, the CDR3 is TGCGCCAGCAGGGAGAGCGGGGGGGCAACGGAGACCCAGTACTTC. Its translation: CASRESGGATETQYF.

This clone was detected a few times. The chain couples TRBV5-1 to TRBJ2-3; no clear D. The CDR3 runs to 14 residues. CDR1 and CDR2 from the germline V gene are SGHRS and YFSETQ. Trimming removed 3 bases from V and 0 bases from J, with 8 bases in between. CDR3 bases: TGCGCCAGCAGCTACTCACCTAGCACAGATACGCAGTATTTT. Translating it yields CASSYSPSTDTQYF.

This chain joins TRBV4-1 and TRBJ2-7; D may match TRBD1 or TRBD2 (5 bases each). The V gene's germline CDR1 is MGHRA and CDR2 YSYEKL. This CDR3 spans 14 amino acids. Trimming cost V 3 bases and J 3 bases, with 12 bases left between them. Here the CDR3 DNA reads TGCGCCAGCAGCCACCCGGGGCAGGTCTACGAGCAGTACGTC. Protein sequence: CASSHPGQVYEQYV.

This sequence joins TRBV5-1 and TRBJ2-2; 9 bases map to TRBD1. With V trimmed by 4 bases and J by 3 bases, 10 bases remained unmatched. Germline CDR1 is SGHRS and CDR2 is YFSETQ. This CDR3 has 17 residues. The CDR3 here is CASSPSGTGLDTGELFF. CDR3 coding DNA: TGCGCCAGCAGCCCCAGCGGGACAGGGCTGGACACCGGGGAGCTGTTTTTT.

The chain has TRBV10-3 and TRBJ1-1; D possibly corresponds to TRBD1 (6 bases). CDR1 is ENHRY and CDR2 is SYGVKD in the germline V gene. V was trimmed by 5 bases and J by 1 base, leaving 17 bases between them. The CDR3 loop spans 16 amino acids. The CDR3 reads CAISRGGGRGNTEAFF. The CDR3 bases are TGTGCCATCAGTCGAGGGGGTGGGCGAGGGAACACTGAAGCTTTCTTT.

This clone has more than one count but fewer than ten. The J gene is TRBJ1-3, the V gene TRBV5-1; 7 nucleotides agree with TRBD1. The CDR3 covers 14 residues. The V gene's germline CDR1 is SGHRS and CDR2 YFSETQ. The V segment lost 0 bases and the J segment 7 bases; nucleotides outside the gene matches: 4. CDR3 nucleotides: TGCGCCAGCAGCTTGGGACAGGGTTGGAACACCATATATTTT. Its translation: CASSLGQGWNTIYF. The full variable domain, with the rest looked up from reference TRBV5-1 and TRBJ1-3, is KAGVTQTPRYLIKTRGQQVTLSCSPISGHRSVSWYQQTPGQGLQFLFEYFSETQRNKGNFPGRFSGRQFSNSRSEMNVSTLELGDSALYLCASSLGQGWNTIYFGEGSWLTVV.

The genes are TRBV28 and TRBJ1-1; 9 nucleotides match TRBD1. The germline gives CDR1 MDHEN, CDR2 SYDVKM. The ends lost 7 bases at V and 3 bases at J; junction bases unmatched: 15. The CDR3 sequence is 17 residues long. As DNA, the CDR3 is TGTGCCAGCACAGGCCGGGACAGGGTAGTGAGGGACACTGAAGCTTTCTTT. Residues: CASTGRDRVVRDTEAFF.

This clone was counted once. The chain employs TRBV7-8 and TRBJ1-2; D not resolved. The CDR3 runs to 13 residues. Germline CDR1 and CDR2: SGHVS and FQNEAQ. Trimming removed 2 bases at V and 8 bases at J, with 12 bases between. The CDR3, as DNA: TGTGCCAGCAGCTTACGTAACGGGGTCGGCTACACCTTC. Protein product: CASSLRNGVGYTF.

This chain connects TRBV24-1 to TRBJ2-2; 7 positions agree with TRBD1. CDR3 length: 15 amino acids. CDR1 and CDR2 (germline): KGHDR, SFDVKD. The junction had 11 bases not matched to a gene; V was cut back by 9 bases and J by 5 bases. CDR3 amino acids: CATQMGTARTGELFF. The CDR3 coding sequence is TGTGCCACCCAGATGGGGACAGCTAGGACCGGGGAGCTGTTTTTT.